The 12 T cell receptor beta chains in this list originate from one sample, sequenced in a study of control samples from healthy donors and cancer patients. TCRdb keeps only in-frame clones here, not all; method: immunoSEQ multiplex PCR. Among about 59,000 clones listed, more than 90% were seen once. What was sequenced was PBMCs. All receptors derive from a man between 40 and 49 years old with colorectal cancer.

V usage is TRBV7-9 and J usage is TRBJ1-1; 7 bases fit TRBD1. Germline CDR1 and CDR2: SEHNR and FQNEAQ (reference sequence). This CDR3 is 16 amino acids long. The trim removed 6 bases at V and 0 bases at J, leaving 10 bases unmatched. The CDR3 protein is CASSDSGTALNTEAFF. Written as DNA, the CDR3 is TGTGCCAGCAGTGATTCCGGGACAGCCTTGAACACTGAAGCTTTCTTT.

The genes are TRBV20-1 and TRBJ2-2; no firm D call. Per germline, CDR1 DFQATT and CDR2 SNEGSKA (reference sequence). Deletions cut 3 bases from V and 6 bases from J, with 8 bases between. The CDR3 is 12 amino acids. Here the CDR3 reads CSASGQPGELFF. The CDR3 nucleotides read TGCAGTGCTAGTGGGCAGCCCGGGGAGCTGTTTTTT.

CDR3 loop: CASSLTGVATEAFF. The CDR3 DNA is TGTGCCAGCAGCCTGACAGGGGTAGCCACTGAAGCTTTCTTT. The rearrangement joins TRBV5-6 to TRBJ1-1, with 8 bases lining up with TRBD1. Per germline, CDR1 SGHDT and CDR2 YYEEEE. This CDR3 has 14 amino acids. Trimming at V came to 4 bases and at J to 4 bases, leaving 6 bases not matched to a gene. The full variable domain, in which reference TRBV5-6 and TRBJ1-1 provide the parts outside the CDR3, is DAGVTQSPTHLIKTRGQQVTLRCSPKSGHDTVSWYQQALGQGPQFIFQYYEEEERQRGNFPDRFSGHQFPNYSSELNVNALLLGDSALYLCASSLTGVATEAFFGQGTRLTVV.

This sequence joins TRBV15 and TRBJ2-6; D not certain. Germline V gene sequence: CDR1 LNHNV, CDR2 YYDKDF (reference sequence). The CDR3 runs 17 residues. The germline V and J ends were trimmed by 1 base and 4 bases, with 14 bases remaining between them. The CDR3: CATSRVDVGSGANVLTF. CDR3 in DNA: TGTGCCACCAGCAGAGTTGATGTGGGTTCCGGGGCCAACGTCCTGACTTTC.

In nucleotides, the CDR3 is TGTGCCAGCAGCCAAGGTCTAGCGGGGAGGAGGCAGTACTTC. Translating gives CASSQGLAGRRQYF. This chain connects TRBV3-1 (or the pseudogene TRBV3-2) to TRBJ2-7, with TRBD2 identical over 9 bases. This CDR3 has 14 residues. With 1 base clipped from V and 9 bases from J, the junction kept 7 bases outside the gene matches. Germline values: CDR1 LGHDT, CDR2 YNNKEL (reference sequence).

The chain combines TRBV19 with TRBJ1-4; 8 bases are shared with TRBD1. V was clipped by 4 bases and J by 8 bases; unmatched bases: 6. The CDR3 consists of 14 residues. Germline CDR1 reads LNHDA; CDR2 reads SQIVND (reference sequence). The CDR3 nucleotides are TGTGCCAGTAGTACCCGACAGGGGTGGGAAAAACTGTTTTTT. It is translated as CASSTRQGWEKLFF.

This clone came up once. The chain recombines TRBV5-1 with TRBJ2-7; a possible D gene is TRBD2 (6 bases). With 4 bases removed from V and 2 bases from J, the gap between germline ends came to 13 bases. CDR1 and CDR2 (germline): SGHRS, YFSETQ. CDR3 length: 14 amino acids. Written as DNA, the CDR3 is TGCGCCAGCAGCCCCTTGCGGGGCCCCTACGAGCAGTACTTC. Its protein product is CASSPLRGPYEQYF.

This clone was picked up a small number of times. CDR3 in amino acids: CASSQAGTGDRSLHF. Written as DNA, the CDR3 is TGCGCCAGCAGCCAAGCCGGGACAGGGGATCGATCCCTCCACTTT. The V call is TRBV4-1, the J call TRBJ1-6, with 10 bases that match TRBD1. Trimming took 1 base from V and 14 from J; bases not matched to a gene: 8. There are 15 residues in the CDR3. The germline CDR1 and CDR2 sequences are MGHRA and YSYEKL.

The chain uses TRBV6-6 and TRBJ1-5; D not resolved. Germline V CDR1 and CDR2: MNHNY, SVGAGI (reference sequence). Trimming cost V 6 bases and J 3 bases, with 6 bases left between them. The CDR3 extends over 12 amino acids. The CDR3 spells CASSSANQPQHF. CDR3 coding DNA: TGTGCCAGCAGCTCGGCCAATCAGCCCCAGCATTTT.

J is TRBJ1-2 and V is TRBV5-1, with D uncertain. Germline assignment: CDR1 SGHRS and CDR2 YFSETQ. V lost 0 bases, J lost 4 bases, and 10 bases lay in between. This CDR3 spans 14 amino acids. The CDR3 nucleotides are TGCGCCAGCAGCTTGGAATCGGGGTTCTATGGCTACACCTTC. Translating gives CASSLESGFYGYTF.

J is TRBJ1-1 and V is TRBV5-8, with unresolved D. Trimming pared 4 bases from V and 0 bases from J, leaving 7 bases between. CDR3 length: 13 amino acids. Germline V gene lookup returns CDR1 SGHTS and CDR2 YDEGEE. The CDR3 nucleotides read TGTGCCAGCAGCCGAGGATTGAACACTGAAGCTTTCTTT. This translates into CASSRGLNTEAFF.

The chain couples TRBV6-2 or TRBV6-3 to TRBJ2-7; D gene uncertain. Germline values: CDR1 MNHEY, CDR2 SVGEGT. CDR3 length: 11 residues. Trimming removed 6 bases at V and 2 bases at J, with 5 bases between. In DNA, the CDR3 is TGTGCCAGCAGCACTCCCTACGAGCAGTACTTC. It is translated as CASSTPYEQYF.